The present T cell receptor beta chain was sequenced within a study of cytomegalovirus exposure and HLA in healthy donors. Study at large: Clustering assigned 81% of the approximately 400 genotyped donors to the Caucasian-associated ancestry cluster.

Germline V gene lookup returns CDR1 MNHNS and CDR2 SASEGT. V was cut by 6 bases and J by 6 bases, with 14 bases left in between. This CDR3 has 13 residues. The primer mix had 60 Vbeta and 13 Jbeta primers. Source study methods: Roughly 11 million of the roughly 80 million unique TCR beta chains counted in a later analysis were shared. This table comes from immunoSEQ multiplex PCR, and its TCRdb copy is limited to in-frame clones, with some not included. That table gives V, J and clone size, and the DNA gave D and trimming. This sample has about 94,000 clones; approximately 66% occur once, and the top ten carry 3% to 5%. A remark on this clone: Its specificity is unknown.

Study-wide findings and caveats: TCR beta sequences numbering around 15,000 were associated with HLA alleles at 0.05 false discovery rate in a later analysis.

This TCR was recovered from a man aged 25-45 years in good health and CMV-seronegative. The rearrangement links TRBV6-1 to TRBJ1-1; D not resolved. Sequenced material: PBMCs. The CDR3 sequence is CASRPRGGPEAFF. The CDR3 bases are TGTGCCAGCAGGCCCCGGGGTGGCCCTGAAGCTTTCTTT.